This T cell receptor beta chain was sequenced for a study of T cells after yellow fever vaccination. Study details: Preparation of fractions with low cell numbers was performed using SMART-Seq v4 Ultra Low Input.

TCRdb redid the calling of the 5' RACE reads with MiXCR, one entry per CDR3 protein. The table includes 170,000 or so distinct CDR3 sequences, about a tenth detected once. CDR3 length: 13 residues. The trim removed 7 bases at V and 5 bases at J, leaving 5 bases unmatched. Germline values: CDR1 SQVTM, CDR2 ANQGSEA. Points from the study as a whole: Weaker, the secondary response had a peak occurring faster, on day 5 versus 15. Re-detected after boosting: most primary clones, almost 97% of CD4 and 88% of CD8. Clonotypes found in both CD4 and CD8 compartments made up a small share.

In regard to this clonotype: The target antigen is unknown.

The source material was CD8+ T cells sorted from PBMCs, sampled 45 days after the yellow fever booster vaccination. The TCR was taken from a man younger than 30 who received the YFV17D yellow fever vaccine. V is TRBV29-1 and J is TRBJ2-5; 12 bases agree with TRBD2. CDR3 DNA sequence: TGCAGCGCTAGCGGGGGGGCCAGTGAGACCCAGTACTTC. As protein: CSASGGASETQYF.